These T cell receptor beta chains were read from a single sample in a study of cytomegalovirus exposure and HLA in healthy donors. Profiling relied on immunoSEQ multiplex PCR, and the TCRdb table lists in-frame clones only, not all of them. The top ten clones hold 5.5% to 9% of a sample with around 150,000 clones, about 64% of them seen once. Sequenced input: PBMCs. All receptors come from an older woman in good health and CMV-seropositive. Both conserved end residues are part of each CDR3. A D gene is named only where the DNA matches it firmly. Only some rows state a clone size, as once, few, many or a class for expanded clones.

v_gene	j_gene	d_gene	abundance	CDR3nt	CDR3aa
TRBV9	TRBJ1-3	.	.	TGTGCCAGCAGCGGGGGGGGCTCTGGAAACACCATATATTTT	CASSGGGSGNTIYF
TRBV30	TRBJ2-2	.	once	TGTGCCTGGAGTTTTCCTCGCACAGGGTTGAACACCGGGGAGCTGTTTTTT	CAWSFPRTGLNTGELFF
TRBV4-1	TRBJ2-7	.	.	TGCGCCAGCAGCCAAGGACAGGTGAACGAGCAGTACTTC	CASSQGQVNEQYF
TRBV10-3	TRBJ2-1	TRBD2	few	TGTGCCATCAGTGACGCAAGCGGGAGAGGCAATGAGCAGTTCTTC	CAISDASGRGNEQFF
TRBV2	TRBJ2-7	.	.	TGTGCCAGCAGTGTCTGGCACGAGCAGTACTTC	CASSVWHEQYF
TRBV7-3	TRBJ2-7	TRBD2	.	TGTGCCAGCAGCTCGGGACTAGCGGGAGGAAGGCAGTACTTC	CASSSGLAGGRQYF
TRBV6-1	TRBJ1-2	.	few	TGTGCCAGCAGTCCCAACTTTCGACAGTCCTATGGCTACACCTTC	CASSPNFRQSYGYTF
TRBV28	TRBJ1-2	.	.	TGTGCCAGCAGTTTGGGCGGCCACAGGGGCTACACCTTC	CASSLGGHRGYTF
TRBV18	TRBJ2-4	.	.	TGTGCCAGCTCACCCGCTACTAGGGACATTCAGTACTTC	CASSPATRDIQYF
TRBV6-5	TRBJ2-3	TRBD2	.	TGTGCCAGCAAAACTAGCGGGAGCACAGATACGCAGTATTTT	CASKTSGSTDTQYF
TRBV5-1	TRBJ2-2	.	.	TGCGCCAGCAGCTCAGGGACGAACACCGGGGAGCTGTTTTTT	CASSSGTNTGELFF
TRBV28	TRBJ2-3	TRBD1	.	TGTGCCAGCAGCCCCTCGGGACAGGGTGCAAATACGCAGTATTTT	CASSPSGQGANTQYF
TRBV27	TRBJ2-2	.	.	TGTGCCAGCAGTTCCCCAGGGCTCACCGGGGAGCTGTTTTTT	CASSSPGLTGELFF
TRBV7-8	TRBJ1-5	TRBD1	.	TGTGCCAGCAGCTTGGGGGACAGATATCAGCCCCAGCATTTT	CASSLGDRYQPQHF
TRBV6-5	TRBJ1-1	.	.	TGTGCCAGCAGTTACTCTGGGAGGCGAGCTTTCTTT	CASSYSGRRAFF
TRBV28	TRBJ1-1	.	few	TGTGCCAGCAGACCCTCAGGGTATTTTCCTGAAGCTTTCTTT	CASRPSGYFPEAFF
TRBV7-9	TRBJ2-3	TRBD2	.	TGTGCCAGCAGCTTATATGAGGGCGGGAGTACAGATACGCAGTATTTT	CASSLYEGGSTDTQYF
TRBV2	TRBJ2-3	TRBD2	.	TGTGCCAGCAGGAGGCTAGCGGGAGTAGATACGCAGTATTTT	CASRRLAGVDTQYF
TRBV5-1	TRBJ1-3	.	.	TGCGCCAGCAGCGCCCAGGGTTCTGGAAACACCATATATTTT	CASSAQGSGNTIYF
TRBV21-1	TRBJ2-1	.	few	TGTGCCAGCAGCAAAGAGGGCCCGACTAGCGGGAGTTGTAATGAGCAGTTCTTC	CASSKEGPTSGSCNEQFF
TRBV5-8	TRBJ2-4	TRBD1	.	TGTGCCAGCAGCCCCCACCTGGGACAGGGGGTTTGGGGCATTCAGTACTTC	CASSPHLGQGVWGIQYF
TRBV28	TRBJ1-1	.	.	TGTGCCAGCAGCCCTCCGGACAGCGCGAACACTGAAGCTTTCTTT	CASSPPDSANTEAFF
TRBV5-6	TRBJ1-2	.	few	TGTGCCAGCAGCTTTGGCAGGGCAAGTGGCTACACCTTC	CASSFGRASGYTF
TRBV6-5	TRBJ1-1	TRBD1	.	TGTGCCAGCAGGACGACAGGGAACATGAACACTGAAGCTTTCTTT	CASRTTGNMNTEAFF
TRBV7-9	TRBJ2-3	TRBD2	.	TGTGCCAGCAGCTCCGGGACTAGTCCTTTTACAGATACGCAGTATTTT	CASSSGTSPFTDTQYF
TRBV18	TRBJ2-5	TRBD2	.	TGTGCCAGCTCACCTAGGCCTAGCGGCCAAGAGACCCAGTACTTC	CASSPRPSGQETQYF
TRBV2	TRBJ1-5	.	.	TGTGCCAGCAGTGATCCCCTCAACAGTCCCCAGCATTTT	CASSDPLNSPQHF
TRBV19	TRBJ2-3	.	.	TGTGCCAGTACCCCCTGGGGGGACCCGGGCAGCACAGATACGCAGTATTTT	CASTPWGDPGSTDTQYF
TRBV5-1	TRBJ1-3	.	few	TGCGCCAGCAGGAGGGATTACGGCACCTCTGGAAACACCATATATTTT	CASRRDYGTSGNTIYF
TRBV4-1	TRBJ2-5	TRBD2	.	TGCGCCAGCAGCCAAGTGACTAGCGGTCAAGAGACCCAGTACTTC	CASSQVTSGQETQYF
TRBV30	TRBJ2-7	TRBD2	once	TGTGCCTGGAGTGTACCGGGACTAAGCGAGCAGTACTTC	CAWSVPGLSEQYF
TRBV2	TRBJ2-7	TRBD2	.	TGTGCCAGCAGGGAACAGACTAGCGGGAGCGGCGAGCAGTACTTC	CASREQTSGSGEQYF
TRBV10-3	TRBJ2-7	.	few	TGTGCCATCAGTGAGTCGCAGTACGAGCAGTACTTC	CAISESQYEQYF
TRBV7-2	TRBJ2-2	TRBD2	.	TGTGCCAGCAGCCACACTAGCGGAGGGAACACCGGGGAGCTGTTTTTT	CASSHTSGGNTGELFF
TRBV5-6	TRBJ2-1	TRBD2	.	TGTGCCAGCAGCTTGGTTATCTCGGGAGGGCCTAATGAGCAGTTCTTC	CASSLVISGGPNEQFF
TRBV29-1	TRBJ2-7	.	.	TGCAGCGTTGAAGGAGCAGGGGGGTACGAGCAGTACTTC	CSVEGAGGYEQYF
TRBV16	TRBJ2-3	.	.	TGTGCCAGCAGCCAATTAGGTCAGGGGATTGAAGATACGCAGTATTTT	CASSQLGQGIEDTQYF
TRBV7-2	TRBJ2-3	TRBD2	.	TGTGCCAGCAGCCCCAATCCAGCGGGAGGTAGCACAGATACGCAGTATTTT	CASSPNPAGGSTDTQYF
TRBV28	TRBJ1-5	.	once	TGTGCCAGCAGTTTATCGCAGGACAATCAGCCCCAGCATTTT	CASSLSQDNQPQHF
TRBV28	TRBJ2-7	TRBD1	few	TGTGCCAGCAGTTTAGGGACAGGGGGCTCTTTCGGCTACGAGCAGTACTTC	CASSLGTGGSFGYEQYF
TRBV30	TRBJ2-7	.	.	TGTGCCTGGAGTGTACGCAGGGATGAGCAGTACTTC	CAWSVRRDEQYF